This T cell receptor (beta chain) appears in the sequencing data of a study of blood T cell repertoires in COVID-19. Study overall: T cells, B-cell-depleted T cells, or PBMCs provided the cDNA or gDNA that served as material.

Data came from immunoSEQ multiplex PCR; TCRdb stores just in-frame clones and leaves some out. The table has about 220,000 clones, about 85% seen once. CDR3 size: 16 residues. Trimming at V came to 2 bases and at J to 6 bases, leaving 12 bases not matched to a gene. Germline CDR1 reads GTSNPN; CDR2 reads SVGIG (reference sequence). The sample comprised peripheral blood. The receptor's source is a man between 50 and 59 years old who had recovered from COVID-19. The chain joins TRBV30 to TRBJ1-5; 8 positions agree with TRBD1. Written as DNA, the CDR3 is TGTGCCTGGAGTCCTGGGACAGGAGTAGTTATTCAGCCCCAGCATTTT. Protein product: CAWSPGTGVVIQPQHF.